The source of this T cell receptor beta chain is a study of blood T cell repertoires in COVID-19. Overall study: T cells, B-cell-depleted T cells, or PBMCs provided the cDNA or gDNA that served as material.

Produced via immunoSEQ multiplex PCR; TCRdb's table is partial and in-frame only. The table has 350,000 to 450,000 clones, 88% seen once. CDR3 length equals 16 residues. CDR1 and CDR2 (germline): SGHTA, FQGNSA. The V gene end was trimmed by 1 base and the J gene end by 2 bases; junction bases not matched to a gene: 2. Sequences were obtained from PBMCs or T cells enriched from blood (not recorded which). V gene TRBV7-2 combines with J gene TRBJ2-5; TRBD2 matches 12 bases. This TCR was sampled from a woman aged 18 to 35 who had been exposed to COVID-19. CDR3 sequence reads: CASSLVLAGGQETQYF. The CDR3 DNA reads TGTGCCAGCAGCTTAGTACTAGCGGGGGGACAAGAGACCCAGTACTTC.